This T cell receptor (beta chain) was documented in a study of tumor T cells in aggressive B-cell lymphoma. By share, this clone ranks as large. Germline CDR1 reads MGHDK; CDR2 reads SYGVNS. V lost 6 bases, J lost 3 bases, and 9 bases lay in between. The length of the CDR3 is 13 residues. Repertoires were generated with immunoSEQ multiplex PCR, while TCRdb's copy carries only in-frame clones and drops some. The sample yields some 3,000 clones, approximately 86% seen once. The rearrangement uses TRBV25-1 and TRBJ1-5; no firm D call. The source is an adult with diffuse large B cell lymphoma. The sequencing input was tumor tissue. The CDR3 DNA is TGTGCCAGCAGCCCGGGTCTCAATCAGCCCCAGCATTTT. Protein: CASSPGLNQPQHF.